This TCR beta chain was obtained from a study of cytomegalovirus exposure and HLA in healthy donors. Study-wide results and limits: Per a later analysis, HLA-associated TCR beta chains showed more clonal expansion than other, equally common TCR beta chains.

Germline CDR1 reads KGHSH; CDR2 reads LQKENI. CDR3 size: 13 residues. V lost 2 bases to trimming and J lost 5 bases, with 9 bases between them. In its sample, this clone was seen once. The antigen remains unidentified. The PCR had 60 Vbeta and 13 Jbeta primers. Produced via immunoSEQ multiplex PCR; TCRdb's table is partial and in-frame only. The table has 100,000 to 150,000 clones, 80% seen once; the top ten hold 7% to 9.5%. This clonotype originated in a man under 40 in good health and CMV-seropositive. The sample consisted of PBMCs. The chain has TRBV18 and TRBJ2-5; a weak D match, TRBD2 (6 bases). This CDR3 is CASSPSGRETQYF. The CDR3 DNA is TGTGCCAGCTCACCATCAGGGAGGGAGACCCAGTACTTC.